The 5 T cell receptor beta chains below all came from one sample that was sequenced in a study of T-cell memory formation after mild COVID-19. TCRdb re-analysed the 5' RACE reads in MiXCR, keeping a single row per CDR3 protein. This table holds roughly 250,000 distinct CDR3 sequences, roughly a sixth found once. The sequenced sample consisted of PBMCs or a T cell subset sorted from them (not recorded which). The receptors come from a man aged 18 to 30 who had mild COVID-19 (a few samples of this study predate the infection). Cell type and time point are not known.

This clonotype appeared a few times. V and J are TRBV5-1 and TRBJ1-1; the D gene is possibly TRBD1 (6 bases). In germline, CDR1 is SGHRS, CDR2 YFSETQ. This CDR3 contains 15 residues. V lost 4 bases and J 4 bases, leaving 17 bases between the germline ends. CDR3 nucleotide sequence: TGCGCCAGCAGCAAAGAGGACAGAGTGGGCACTGAAGCTTTCTTT. As protein: CASSKEDRVGTEAFF.

This clonotype was observed a handful of times. This rearrangement joins TRBV12-3 or TRBV12-4 to TRBJ2-3; D not resolved. Between the trimmed V and J ends, which lost 7 bases and 3 bases, there was a span of 11 bases. The length of the CDR3 is 13 residues. Written as DNA, the CDR3 is TGTGCCAGCACTTCCGGCGTTACAGATACGCAGTATTTT. This translates into CASTSGVTDTQYF.

This chain joins TRBV2 and TRBJ2-1; D remains ambiguous. The length of the CDR3 is 11 residues. Per the germline V gene, CDR1 is SNHLY and CDR2 is FYNNEI. The V and J ends lost 8 bases and 5 bases respectively, with 7 bases between them. The CDR3 DNA reads as TGTGCCAGCGCGAGCAACAATGAGCAGTTCTTC. The encoded protein is CASASNNEQFF.

This clonotype was seen only a few times. The CDR3 here is CASSRESRGTEAFF. As DNA, the CDR3 is TGTGCCAGCTCAAGAGAAAGCAGGGGCACTGAAGCTTTCTTT. V and J are TRBV18 and TRBJ1-1; tentatively, D is TRBD1 (6 bases). The V end was cut by 5 bases, the J end by 4 bases, with 14 bases between. The CDR3 is 14 residues long. The V gene's germline CDR1 is KGHSH and CDR2 LQKENI.

This chain links TRBV5-1 with TRBJ2-3; the D gene is possibly TRBD1 (5 bases). The CDR3 covers 15 residues. Germline V gives CDR1 SGHRS, CDR2 YFSETQ. V dropped 2 bases and J dropped 2 bases, with 12 bases sitting between them. The CDR3 protein is CASSLRTPYTDTQYF. CDR3 nucleotide sequence: TGCGCCAGCAGCTTAAGGACACCTTACACAGATACGCAGTATTTT.